The 10 T cell receptor beta chains reported below all come from one sample, sequenced in a study of T cell changes during pregnancy in multiple sclerosis. The method was immunoSEQ multiplex PCR; TCRdb's version includes in-frame clones alone and lacks a portion of them. The sample shows 93,000 or so clones, 80% to 95% of them seen only once. Source: peripheral blood, taken before pregnancy. The receptors shown here come from a female donor with multiple sclerosis, enrolled in a pregnancy study.

This clone was counted once. The chain employs TRBV18 and TRBJ1-3; 9 positions agree with TRBD1. CDR3 size: 17 residues. Germline CDR1 KGHSH, CDR2 LQKENI. The trim removed 2 bases at V and 4 bases at J, leaving 9 bases unmatched. This CDR3 is CASSPALSGTGGNTIYF. In DNA form, the CDR3 reads TGTGCCAGCTCACCAGCTCTATCCGGGACAGGGGGAAACACCATATATTTT.

J is TRBJ2-2 and V is TRBV19, with 9 positions matching TRBD2. V dropped 3 bases and J dropped 1; count of bases not matched to a gene: 3. Looked up from germline, CDR1 is LNHDA and CDR2 is SQIVND (reference sequence). The CDR3 runs to 16 residues. CDR3 nucleotide sequence: TGTGCCAGTAGTATGCTAGCGGGGATGAACACCGGGGAGCTGTTTTTT. This encodes CASSMLAGMNTGELFF.

CDR3 DNA: TGCGCCAGCAGCCAAGAAGAGACAGGGGTTCGCGAAAAACTGTTTTTT. Protein product: CASSQEETGVREKLFF. The chain is built from TRBV4-1 and TRBJ1-4, with 8 bases that match TRBD1. V was pared by 0 bases and J by 8 bases, with 8 bases of the junction left unmatched. This CDR3 is 16 amino acids long. From germline, CDR1 is MGHRA and CDR2 YSYEKL.

The V gene is TRBV6-5, the J gene TRBJ2-1; 8 bases map to TRBD2. The CDR3 spans 15 residues. Germline V lookup: CDR1 MNHEY, CDR2 SVGAGI. Unmatched junction bases numbered 14, after V lost 9 bases and J lost 7 bases. This chain's CDR3 is CASQLRGGGFNEQFF. CDR3 sequence (DNA): TGTGCCAGTCAACTGAGGGGCGGGGGGTTTAATGAGCAGTTCTTC.

This clone was recorded only once. The chain is built from TRBV4-3 and TRBJ2-7; possibly TRBD1 for D (5 bases). V was cut by 0 bases and J by 7 bases, with 13 bases left in between. This CDR3 comprises 14 residues. The germline gives CDR1 LGHNA, CDR2 YSLEER. The CDR3 region is CASSQDPTGGEQYF. CDR3 coding DNA: TGCGCCAGCAGCCAAGACCCAACAGGTGGGGAGCAGTACTTC.

V and J are TRBV15 and TRBJ1-5, with a weak D call TRBD1 (5 bases). From germline, CDR1 is LNHNV and CDR2 YYDKDF (reference sequence). Trimming shortened V by 3 bases and J by 6 bases, and 18 bases separated the two germline ends. This CDR3 contains 16 residues. CDR3 DNA: TGTGCCACCAGCAGCTCTCAGGGATCGTTGGGTCAGCCCCAGCATTTT. It specifies CATSSSQGSLGQPQHF.

The gene calls are TRBV5-1 and TRBJ2-6; the D is unclear. V lost 2 bases, J lost 8 bases, and 14 bases lay in between. The CDR3 runs 15 residues. The germline gives CDR1 SGHRS, CDR2 YFSETQ. The CDR3 sequence is CASSFSGFVPNVLTF. The CDR3 DNA reads as TGCGCCAGCAGCTTTTCGGGTTTTGTGCCCAACGTCCTGACTTTC.

V is TRBV5-8 and J is TRBJ2-6; a weak D match, TRBD1 (5 bases). V lost 2 bases to trimming and J lost 0 bases, with 12 bases between them. CDR1 and CDR2 from the germline V gene are SGHTS and YDEGEE. The CDR3 is 17 amino acids. CDR3 in amino acids: CASSFPTAFSGANVLTF. The CDR3 DNA sequence: TGTGCCAGCAGCTTCCCGACAGCATTCTCTGGGGCCAACGTCCTGACTTTC.

The rearrangement joins TRBV9 to TRBJ2-5, with D perhaps TRBD1 (5 bases). Trimming pared 0 bases from V and 7 bases from J, leaving 7 bases between. CDR1 and CDR2 from the germline V gene are SGDLS and YYNGEE. The CDR3 is 12 residues long. Here the CDR3 DNA reads TGTGCCAGCAGCGTAGATACAGGGACCCAGTACTTC. Translated: CASSVDTGTQYF.

CDR3 bases: TGTGCCAGTGCCCCTTTTGCCCCACTAGCGGGAGCCCTCCTGAGCTCCTACAATGAGCAGTTCTTC. This encodes CASAPFAPLAGALLSSYNEQFF. The chain recombines TRBV2 with TRBJ2-1; 11 bases are a match to TRBD2. This CDR3 contains 22 residues. Losses at the gene ends were 9 bases for V and 0 bases for J; bases not matched to a gene: 25. The V gene's germline CDR1 is SNHLY and CDR2 FYNNEI.